This T cell receptor (beta chain) is drawn from a study of regulatory T cells in long-lasting Graves disease. Study-wide findings and caveats: Thyroid tissue was not studied; only peripheral blood was.

This clonotype was detected ten times or more. Its antigen is unknown. Sequencing libraries for TCR beta were prepared with iRepertoire HTBI primers and Arm-PCR of CDR3 regions. TCRdb reprocessed the multiplex PCR reads with MiXCR, giving one entry per CDR3 protein. The sample contains roughly 610,000 distinct CDR3 sequences, 15% to 20% of which appear only once. Germline assignment: CDR1 KGHDR and CDR2 SFDVKD. CDR3 length equals 14 residues. The V segment lost 5 bases and the J segment 8 bases; nucleotides outside the gene matches: 9. Time point specified: newly diagnosed GD, antithyroid drugs for less than 3 months. The TCR library was made from RNA that had been extracted from PBMCs in TRIzol. The same data also contributed to another study, on T cells in Graves' hyperthyroidism and ophthalmopathy. That source adds: Hyperthyroidism was newly diagnosed in patients aged 18 to 65 (duration under 2 months). An initial round of RT-PCR targeting the TCR CDR3 relied on the HTBI primer set. Stable hyperthyroidism was separated from ophthalmopathy by a model based on 13 V-J features.

The gene calls are TRBV24-1 and TRBJ1-1; 8 bases agree with TRBD1. The starting material was peripheral blood mononuclear cells (PBMCs), obtained at new diagnosis, from a patient treated with antithyroid drugs. The sequence came from a man younger than 35 with Graves disease. The CDR3 DNA reads TGTGCCACCAGTGGTGGACAGGGCTCCAGCGAAGCTTTCTTT. This sequence encodes CATSGGQGSSEAFF.